The 6 T cell receptor beta chains below all came from one sample that was sequenced in a study of T-cell reconstitution after alpha-beta-depleted transplantation in children. Researchers prepared the TCRbeta library using unique molecular identifiers, the study reports. TCRdb reprocessed the PCR reads via MiXCR and lists one record per CDR3 protein. The data show about 640,000 distinct CDR3 sequences, with 15% to 20% seen just once and 0.9% to 1.2% held by the top ten. The material was PBMCs from the stem cell graft donor, obtained from the stem cell graft. The receptor source for this set is a human donor who donated a stem cell graft to a child with acute myeloid leukemia.

There are many counts of this clonotype. The V gene is TRBV5-1, the J gene TRBJ2-1; the match to TRBD1 covers 8 bases. Germline values: CDR1 SGHRS, CDR2 YFSETQ. V lost 2 bases, J lost 5 bases, and 3 bases stayed unmatched. The CDR3 is 14 amino acids. The CDR3 spells CASSFQGADNEQFF. CDR3 nucleotide sequence: TGCGCCAGCAGCTTCCAGGGGGCGGACAATGAGCAGTTCTTC.

The J gene is TRBJ2-2, the V gene TRBV2, with TRBD1 matching 7 bases. Trimming cost V 6 bases and J 3 bases; bases outside gene matches: 7. Germline CDR1 is SNHLY and CDR2 is FYNNEI. This CDR3 region has 15 residues. The CDR3 protein is CASRAQGKYTGELFF. The CDR3 region has the DNA TGTGCCAGCAGGGCACAGGGGAAGTACACCGGGGAGCTGTTTTTT.

The sample holds many counts of this clonotype. J is TRBJ1-5 and V is TRBV6-5; D not certain. V lost 0 bases to trimming and J lost 7 bases, with 13 bases between them. In germline, CDR1 is MNHEY, CDR2 SVGAGI. The CDR3 is made up of 15 amino acids. The CDR3 coding sequence is TGTGCCAGCAGTTACTCGGACGGCTCGAGGCAGCCCCAGCATTTT. This encodes CASSYSDGSRQPQHF.

In this sample, this clonotype turned up many times. This chain links TRBV20-1 with TRBJ1-1, with D unresolved. The CDR3 sequence is 16 residues long. The V gene lost 0 bases and the J gene lost 4 bases, with 18 bases spanning the gap. From germline, CDR1 is DFQATT and CDR2 SNEGSKA (reference sequence). CDR3 coding DNA: TGCAGTGCTAGAGATAGGTCAGACCCAATAAGCACTGAAGCTTTCTTT. Its translation: CSARDRSDPISTEAFF.

The chain is built from TRBV4-1 and TRBJ2-3; D is perhaps TRBD2 (6 bases). Per the germline V gene, CDR1 is MGHRA and CDR2 is YSYEKL. The CDR3 loop spans 15 amino acids. V was clipped by 2 bases and J by 2 bases, with 11 bases between them. The CDR3 DNA is TGCGCCAGCAGCCAACAGGGACTTTTCACAGATACGCAGTATTTT. It specifies CASSQQGLFTDTQYF.

Ten or more counts support this clonotype. The chain couples TRBV20-1 to TRBJ2-2; tentatively, D is TRBD1 or TRBD2 (5 bases each). CDR3 length: 13 residues. Per germline, CDR1 DFQATT and CDR2 SNEGSKA (reference sequence). V was cut by 1 base and J by 6 bases, with 9 bases left in between. The CDR3 spells CSARARGAGELFF. CDR3 sequence (DNA): TGCAGTGCTAGAGCGAGGGGAGCCGGGGAGCTGTTTTTT.